This is a list of T cell receptor beta chains from one sample in a study of Graves' ophthalmopathy and Graves' hyperthyroidism. TCRdb re-analysed the multiplex PCR reads in MiXCR, keeping a single row per CDR3 protein. Among 1 million to 1.3 million distinct CDR3 sequences listed, about 40% were seen once. Sequenced input: peripheral blood or thyroid tissue (not recorded which). These receptor sequences come from an adult man with Graves' hyperthyroidism. Each CDR3 is given with its conserved first and last residue. D genes are given only for firm matches. The size field is filled for only some rows; it gives once, few, many or a size class.

size,D,V,J,length,DNA,CDR3
many,-,TRBV20-1,TRBJ2-2,16,TGCAGTGCTAGACTTGAGGCGTTCTCGAACACCGGGGAGCTGTTTTTT,CSARLEAFSNTGELFF
-,TRBD1,TRBV27,TRBJ1-5,15,TGTGCCAGCAGCCCGGGGACAGGGTTCAATCAGCCCCAGCATTTT,CASSPGTGFNQPQHF
-,-,TRBV20-1,TRBJ2-5,13,TGCAGTGCAGGACAACCTAGTGCAGAGACCCAGTACTTC,CSAGQPSAETQYF
few,-,TRBV29-1,TRBJ1-5,12,TGCAGCGTTGCCGAAGCGGGAGGGCCCCAGCATTTT,CSVAEAGGPQHF
-,-,TRBV5-1,TRBJ2-7,17,TGCGCCAGCAGCTCCCTGACAGGGCTGGAGGGCTCCTACGAGCAGTACTTC,CASSSLTGLEGSYEQYF
many,TRBD2,TRBV20-1,TRBJ2-7,15,TGCAGTGCCACCTTCTTTGGGGAGGGCCTCTACGAGCAGTACTTC,CSATFFGEGLYEQYF
many,TRBD1,TRBV10-2,TRBJ1-5,17,TGCGCCAGCAGGCCCACCCTGACAGGGGGAAGTCGTCAGCCCCAGCATTTT,CASRPTLTGGSRQPQHF
-,-,TRBV7-2,TRBJ2-7,13,TGTGCCAGCTCACCACTTCGGCTCTACGAGCAGTACTTC,CASSPLRLYEQYF
many,TRBD2,TRBV19,TRBJ2-2,14,TGTGCCAGTTGTCTAGCGGGGAAGGGCGGGGAGCTGTTTTTT,CASCLAGKGGELFF
many,-,TRBV11-2,TRBJ2-5,13,TGTGCCAGCAGCTTACGGGAGCGGAAGACCCAGTACTTC,CASSLRERKTQYF
many,TRBD1,TRBV7-2,TRBJ2-7,14,TGTGCCAGCAGCTTCAGGACAGGGCCCCACGAGCAGTACTTC,CASSFRTGPHEQYF
many,-,TRBV20-1,TRBJ1-2,14,TGCAGTGCTAGAGATGTGCAGGGCGGCTATGGCTACACCTTC,CSARDVQGGYGYTF
-,TRBD1,TRBV6-1,TRBJ1-2,16,TGTGCCAGCAGTGCGGAACAGGGGGTTAAGGCCTATGGCTACACCTTC,CASSAEQGVKAYGYTF
-,TRBD1,TRBV12-3/TRBV12-4,TRBJ1-2,14,TGTGCCAGCAGTCCCTTTCACAGGGGAGTCGGCTACACCTTC,CASSPFHRGVGYTF
few,-,TRBV6-5,TRBJ1-1,14,TGTGCCAGCAGGGCCCCGGGGGATTATCTCGCCGGCTTCTTT,CASRAPGDYLAGFF
-,-,TRBV12-3/TRBV12-4,TRBJ1-4,15,TGTGCCAGCAGTTTAGGATCTGGGGCGCGGGAAAAACTGTTTTTT,CASSLGSGAREKLFF
-,-,TRBV10-3,TRBJ2-5,14,TGTGCCGGGAGTAGCGAGATCCTACCTGCCACCCAGTACTTC,CAGSSEILPATQYF
many,TRBD2,TRBV20-1,TRBJ2-7,12,TGCAGTGCTAGGGGGACTACCTACGAGCAGTACTTC,CSARGTTYEQYF
once,-,TRBV4-1,TRBJ1-1,13,TGCGCCAGCAGCCAAGTTGTTGGGGGTGAAGCTTTCTTT,CASSQVVGGEAFF
-,-,TRBV29-1,TRBJ2-7,11,TGCAGCGTCGATACGGGGAACGAGCAGTACTTC,CSVDTGNEQYF
few,TRBD1,TRBV4-3,TRBJ2-2,19,TGCGCCAGCAGCCAAGATCCAGGGGGAGTTCAGGATAACACCGGGGAGCTGTTTTTT,CASSQDPGGVQDNTGELFF
-,-,TRBV9,TRBJ1-5,15,TGTGCCAGCAGCCCCGGGCCGCAAGGGAATCAGCCCCAGCATTTT,CASSPGPQGNQPQHF